Listed here are 9 T cell receptor beta chains from one sample, sequenced in a study of T cell changes during pregnancy in multiple sclerosis. The method was immunoSEQ multiplex PCR; TCRdb's version includes in-frame clones alone and lacks a portion of them. Counted here are some 52,000 clones, around 92% occurring once; the ten biggest clones make up 0.25%. Sequencing used CD4+ T cells from peripheral blood mononuclear cells, obtained in the third trimester of pregnancy. Receptor source: a female donor with multiple sclerosis, enrolled in a pregnancy study.

This rearrangement joins TRBV30 to TRBJ1-3, with D possibly being TRBD1 (6 bases). Germline-derived CDR1 and CDR2 are GTSNPN and SVGIG (reference sequence). The V and J ends lost 5 bases and 1 base respectively, with 12 bases between them. The CDR3 runs to 14 residues. The CDR3 region has the DNA TGTGCCTGGGACGCCGGACAGTCTGGAAACACCATATATTTT. It translates to CAWDAGQSGNTIYF. The full variable domain, in which reference TRBV30 and TRBJ1-3 provide the parts outside the CDR3, is SQTIHQWPATLVQPVGSPLSLECTVEGTSNPNLYWYRQAAGRGLQLLFYSVGIGQISSEVPQNLSASRPQDRQFILSSKKLLLSDSGFYLCAWDAGQSGNTIYFGEGSWLTVV.

The rearrangement links TRBV27 to TRBJ1-3, with 7 bases aligning to TRBD1. The germline CDR1 and CDR2 sequences are MNHEY and SMNVEV (reference sequence). CDR3 size: 15 residues. The junction had 4 bases not matched to a gene; V was cut back by 5 bases and J by 0 bases. The CDR3 DNA follows: TGTGCCAGCAGTCGCCAGGGGGTCTCTGGAAACACCATATATTTT. Translation gives CASSRQGVSGNTIYF.

The chain is built from TRBV5-1 and TRBJ1-2, with D uncertain. CDR3 length: 14 amino acids. V was clipped by 4 bases and J by 3 bases, with 13 bases between them. Germline V gene lookup returns CDR1 SGHRS and CDR2 YFSETQ. CDR3 in amino acids: CASSLVLEDYGYTF. Here the CDR3 DNA reads TGCGCCAGCAGCCTGGTTCTGGAGGACTATGGCTACACCTTC.

This rearrangement joins TRBV10-2 to TRBJ1-4; D gene ambiguous. Per the germline V gene, CDR1 is WSHSY and CDR2 is SAAADI. Trimming left V 8 bases short and J 5 bases short, with 12 bases between. The CDR3 sequence is 13 residues long. CDR3 in amino acids: CASGRAPNEKLFF. The CDR3 region has the DNA TGCGCCAGCGGGAGGGCCCCGAATGAAAAACTGTTTTTT.

CDR3 amino acids: CASKGQESSYEQYF. CDR3 nucleotide sequence: TGTGCCAGCAAGGGACAGGAGAGCTCCTACGAGCAGTACTTC. V usage is TRBV2 and J usage is TRBJ2-7, with 8 bases that match TRBD1. The CDR3 runs 14 residues. J lost 0 bases, V lost 7 bases, and 5 bases had no gene match. Per germline, CDR1 SNHLY and CDR2 FYNNEI.

V usage is TRBV28 and J usage is TRBJ2-4; D is possibly TRBD1 (6 bases). Trimming removed 4 bases from V and 7 bases from J, with 17 bases in between. This CDR3 has 15 residues. Per the germline V gene, CDR1 is MDHEN and CDR2 is SYDVKM. In DNA form, the CDR3 reads TGTGCCAGCAGTTCATACGAGACAGGAAGGAACATTCAGTACTTC. Translating it yields CASSSYETGRNIQYF.

The J gene is TRBJ2-6, the V gene TRBV4-1, with 9 bases that match TRBD1. V was pared by 5 bases and J by 1 base, with 9 bases of the junction left unmatched. The CDR3 covers 18 residues. CDR1 and CDR2 from the germline V gene are MGHRA and YSYEKL. This CDR3 reads CASSTRTGVISGANVLTF. DNA of the CDR3: TGCGCCAGCAGCACCCGGACAGGGGTAATATCTGGGGCCAACGTCCTGACTTTC.

The J gene is TRBJ1-2, the V gene TRBV18; D unresolved. The CDR3 length is 13 residues. The V gene lost 2 bases and the J gene lost 4 bases, with 8 bases spanning the gap. CDR1 is KGHSH, CDR2 LQKENI, per germline. The CDR3 spells CASSPEGPYGYTF. CDR3 DNA: TGTGCCAGCTCACCAGAGGGCCCCTATGGCTACACCTTC.

The J gene is TRBJ1-5, the V gene TRBV19, with a tentative D call TRBD1 (6 bases). CDR3 length: 14 residues. Trimming pared 7 bases from V and 9 bases from J, leaving 19 bases between. Germline V gene sequence: CDR1 LNHDA, CDR2 SQIVND (reference sequence). The CDR3 here is CASTSGGAPTPQHF. CDR3 nucleotide sequence: TGTGCCAGTACCTCCGGGGGGGCCCCCACGCCCCAGCATTTT.